Following are 26 T cell receptor beta chains from one sample sequenced in a study of cytomegalovirus exposure and HLA in healthy donors. TCRdb's table, derived via immunoSEQ multiplex PCR, lists solely in-frame clones and lacks some. The sample includes about 130,000 clones, just under 95% of them seen just once. The sample was PBMCs. These receptors all come from a woman between 18 and 29 years old in good health and CMV-seronegative.

The CDR3 bases are TGTGCCAGCAGTGAGAGGTTTCTCAATGAAAAACTGTTTTTT. Translating gives CASSERFLNEKLFF. The chain employs TRBV25-1 and TRBJ1-4; D call uncertain. The V gene's germline CDR1 is MGHDK and CDR2 SYGVNS. The V end was cut by 3 bases, the J end by 5 bases, with 10 bases between. This CDR3 is 14 amino acids long.

V is TRBV6-1 and J is TRBJ1-1; tentatively, D is TRBD1 (6 bases). V was clipped by 10 bases and J by 5 bases, with 14 bases between them. Germline CDR1 is MNHNS and CDR2 is SASEGT. The CDR3 consists of 12 residues. The CDR3 region is CATGQGWTEAFF. CDR3 DNA: TGTGCCACAGGGCAGGGGTGGACTGAAGCTTTCTTT.

The chain couples TRBV18 to TRBJ1-1, with 8 bases identical to TRBD1. CDR3 length: 15 amino acids. Germline values: CDR1 KGHSH, CDR2 LQKENI. The V and J ends lost 5 bases and 0 bases, in that order; junction bases with no gene match: 5. This CDR3 reads CASSIGQGMNTEAFF. The CDR3 DNA sequence: TGTGCCAGCTCAATAGGACAGGGAATGAACACTGAAGCTTTCTTT.

The V call is TRBV30, the J call TRBJ1-3; D is unclear. The CDR3 extends over 14 amino acids. The V gene's germline CDR1 is GTSNPN and CDR2 SVGIG (reference sequence). Trimming pared 3 bases from V and 10 bases from J, leaving 19 bases between. In nucleotides, the CDR3 is TGTGCCTGGAGGGTCCGGACGGAGGTCTCGACCATATATTTT. It is translated as CAWRVRTEVSTIYF.

The DNA for the CDR3 is TGTGCCAGCAGCCCCGGGGGGTCGGGGTATGGCTACACCTTC. Its translation is CASSPGGSGYGYTF. The chain uses TRBV7-9 and TRBJ1-2, with a tentative D call TRBD1 (5 bases). CDR1 SEHNR and CDR2 FQNEAQ come from the germline V gene (reference sequence). With 5 bases removed from V and 5 bases from J, the gap between germline ends came to 15 bases. The CDR3 extends over 14 amino acids.

This clone was found a few times. V is TRBV28 and J is TRBJ2-2; no clear D gene. There are 15 residues in the CDR3. Trimming took 6 bases from V and 5 from J, leaving 16 bases between them. CDR1 is MDHEN, CDR2 SYDVKM, per germline. The CDR3 protein is CASRIAQYSTGELFF. CDR3 nucleotide sequence: TGTGCCAGCAGGATAGCCCAATATAGTACCGGGGAGCTGTTTTTT.

The rearrangement links TRBV6-1 to TRBJ2-5; D gene ambiguous. This CDR3 contains 16 residues. Between the trimmed V and J ends, which lost 3 bases and 2 bases, there was a span of 16 bases. The germline V gene encodes CDR1 MNHNS and CDR2 SASEGT. CDR3 DNA sequence: TGTGCCAGCAGTGACCCACACCAGACATTGCAAGAGACCCAGTACTTC. It specifies CASSDPHQTLQETQYF.

The chain carries TRBV7-9 and TRBJ2-2; a weak D match, TRBD1 (5 bases). CDR3 length: 14 amino acids. Per the germline V gene, CDR1 is SEHNR and CDR2 is FQNEAQ (reference sequence). Deletions cut 5 bases from V and 5 bases from J, with 12 bases between. The CDR3 here is CASSDTRGTGELFF. CDR3 in DNA: TGTGCCAGCAGCGATACAAGGGGAACCGGGGAGCTGTTTTTT. Based on the CDR3 plus reference TRBV7-9 and TRBJ2-2, the full variable domain is DTGVSQNPRHKITKRGQNVTFRCDPISEHNRLYWYRQTLGQGPEFLTYFQNEAQLEKSRLLSDRFSAERPKGSFSTLEIQRTEQGDSAMYLCASSDTRGTGELFFGEGSRLTVL.

The gene calls are TRBV11-3 and TRBJ2-7, with D perhaps TRBD1 (6 bases). Germline values: CDR1 SGHNT, CDR2 YENEEA. Trimming took off 6 bases at V and 5 bases at J, with 17 bases between the two ends. This CDR3 spans 14 amino acids. CDR3 protein: CASSFRGPSHEQYF. CDR3 coding DNA: TGTGCCAGCAGTTTCAGGGGCCCTAGCCACGAGCAGTACTTC.

This chain uses TRBV9 with TRBJ2-3, with 7 bases identical to TRBD2. Losses at the gene ends were 0 bases for V and 2 bases for J; bases not matched to a gene: 3. Looked up from germline, CDR1 is SGDLS and CDR2 is YYNGEE. CDR3 length: 15 amino acids. The CDR3 DNA is TGTGCCAGCAGCGTAGGGCTAGCGGCCACAGATACGCAGTATTTT. The encoded protein is CASSVGLAATDTQYF.

This chain links TRBV18 with TRBJ2-1; 10 positions agree with TRBD2. Germline CDR1 reads KGHSH; CDR2 reads LQKENI. The CDR3 spans 16 residues. Trimming cost V 0 bases and J 8 bases; bases outside gene matches: 7. CDR3 DNA: TGTGCCAGCTCACCACCGTCCAGCGGGAGGGCCCATGAGCAGTTCTTC. This translates into CASSPPSSGRAHEQFF.

This sequence joins TRBV30 and TRBJ1-1, with D perhaps matching TRBD1 (6 bases). The V and J ends lost 6 bases and 0 bases respectively, with 20 bases between them. Germline CDR1 and CDR2: GTSNPN and SVGIG (reference sequence). CDR3 size: 16 residues. The CDR3 nucleotides read TGTGCCTGCACTGCAGGGGCCGCCTATATGAACACTGAAGCTTTCTTT. It specifies CACTAGAAYMNTEAFF.

The chain uses TRBV21-1 and TRBJ2-5; the table gives TRBD2 as D, unverified against the DNA. TRBV21-1 is described as a pseudogene. This CDR3 has 16 amino acids. CDR3 nucleotide sequence: TGTGCCAGCAGCACTCTAGCGGGGGGGAACCAAGAGACCCAGTACTTC. Residues: CASSTLAGGNQETQYF.

The rearrangement uses TRBV27 and TRBJ2-1; 11 positions match TRBD2. J lost 0 bases, V lost 2 bases, and 0 bases had no gene match. Germline CDR1 MNHEY, CDR2 SMNVEV (reference sequence). This CDR3 is 16 amino acids long. This chain's CDR3 is CASSLTSGSSYNEQFF. The CDR3, as DNA: TGTGCCAGCAGTTTAACTAGCGGGAGCTCCTACAATGAGCAGTTCTTC.

The CDR3 region is CASSPRTGPEQFF. The CDR3 DNA is TGTGCCAGTAGTCCTCGGACAGGGCCAGAGCAGTTCTTC. V is TRBV19 and J is TRBJ2-1; the match to TRBD1 covers 8 bases. J gave up 10 bases and V 5 bases, and 7 bases lay outside the gene matches. Germline loops: CDR1 LNHDA, CDR2 SQIVND (reference sequence). CDR3 length equals 13 residues.

This rearrangement joins TRBV5-5 to TRBJ2-2; 11 positions agree with TRBD2. Germline loops: CDR1 SGHKS, CDR2 YYEKEE (reference sequence). The CDR3 contains 17 residues. J lost 3 bases, V lost 3 bases, and 7 bases had no gene match. CDR3 region: CASSSELAGEYTGELFF. CDR3 nucleotides: TGTGCCAGCAGCTCGGAACTAGCGGGGGAGTACACCGGGGAGCTGTTTTTT.

CDR3 amino acids: CASTGTLNTEAFF. CDR3 in DNA: TGTGCCAGCACCGGGACACTGAACACTGAAGCTTTCTTT. The chain joins TRBV6-5 to TRBJ1-1; tentative D call: TRBD1 (6 bases). CDR1 is MNHEY, CDR2 SVGAGI, per germline. Trimming stripped 7 bases from V and 0 bases from J, with 9 bases between. The CDR3 length is 13 residues.

This clone was counted between two and nine times. This rearrangement joins TRBV5-1 to TRBJ2-5; 7 bases match TRBD1. The CDR3 length is 14 residues. V lost 6 bases, J lost 4 bases, and 9 bases stayed unmatched. The germline V gene has CDR1 SGHRS and CDR2 YFSETQ. This CDR3 is CASTMGQPPETQYF. The CDR3 nucleotides read TGCGCCAGCACCATGGGACAGCCGCCAGAGACCCAGTACTTC.

This sequence joins TRBV21-1 and TRBJ2-7; the table assigns TRBD1, which was not confirmed against the DNA. TRBV21-1 is assigned pseudogene status. The CDR3 has 16 amino acids. The CDR3 here is CASSKADTPGPDEQYF. DNA of the CDR3: TGTGCCAGCAGCAAAGCGGACACCCCCGGGCCAGACGAGCAGTACTTC.

The chain has TRBV5-1 and TRBJ2-3; TRBD2 matches 9 bases. The CDR3 has 16 residues. Unmatched junction bases numbered 2, after V lost 0 bases and J lost 0 bases. Germline V gene lookup returns CDR1 SGHRS and CDR2 YFSETQ. In DNA form, the CDR3 reads TGCGCCAGCAGCTTGGAAACTAGCGGGAGCACAGATACGCAGTATTTT. It is translated as CASSLETSGSTDTQYF.

V usage is TRBV27 and J usage is TRBJ2-7, with 10 bases identical to TRBD1. The germline V gene has CDR1 MNHEY and CDR2 SMNVEV (reference sequence). Unmatched junction bases numbered 5, after V lost 3 bases and J lost 3 bases. CDR3 size: 15 residues. Here the CDR3 DNA reads TGTGCCAGCAGTTTTACCGGACAGGGGGACTACGAGCAGTACTTC. Its protein is CASSFTGQGDYEQYF.

The V call is TRBV5-1, the J call TRBJ2-6, with 11 bases lining up with TRBD1. Per germline, CDR1 SGHRS and CDR2 YFSETQ. J gave up 4 bases and V 4 bases, and 7 bases lay outside the gene matches. The CDR3 loop spans 17 amino acids. DNA for the CDR3: TGCGCCAGCAGCCCCGGACAGGGGGCGCTGGGGGCCAACGTCCTGACTTTC. Protein: CASSPGQGALGANVLTF.

The V gene is TRBV28, the J gene TRBJ2-7; 7 bases are shared with TRBD2. The CDR3 sequence is 13 residues long. Trimming at V came to 4 bases and at J to 6 bases, leaving 6 bases not matched to a gene. CDR1 and CDR2 (germline): MDHEN, SYDVKM. CDR3 region: CASSSPGRGEQYF. CDR3 nucleotide sequence: TGTGCCAGCAGTTCCCCAGGGAGGGGCGAGCAGTACTTC.

The V call is TRBV4-1, the J call TRBJ2-7, with a possible D match to TRBD2 (5 bases). With 5 bases removed from V and 3 bases from J, the gap between germline ends came to 14 bases. CDR1 and CDR2 (germline): MGHRA, YSYEKL. The CDR3 is 14 amino acids. CDR3 residues: CASSSRERSYEQYF. As DNA, the CDR3 is TGCGCCAGCAGCTCGAGGGAAAGGAGCTACGAGCAGTACTTC.

The CDR3 DNA sequence: TGTGCTAGTGGACCCGGACAGGGGGGAGCAGATACGCAGTATTTT. Translating gives CASGPGQGGADTQYF. V and J are TRBV12-5 and TRBJ2-3, with 10 bases matching TRBD1. This CDR3 is 15 amino acids long. With V trimmed by 6 bases and J by 4 bases, 7 bases remained unmatched. The germline CDR1 and CDR2 sequences are LGHNT and FRNRAP.

The rearrangement uses TRBV30 and TRBJ1-6; 7 positions match TRBD1. With 0 bases clipped from V and 1 base from J, the junction kept 0 bases outside the gene matches. Germline V gene data show CDR1 as GTSNPN and CDR2 as SVGIG (reference sequence). CDR3 length: 15 amino acids. As DNA, the CDR3 is TGTGCCTGGAGTGTCAGGGGGTCCTATAATTCACCCCTCCACTTT. Translating it yields CAWSVRGSYNSPLHF.